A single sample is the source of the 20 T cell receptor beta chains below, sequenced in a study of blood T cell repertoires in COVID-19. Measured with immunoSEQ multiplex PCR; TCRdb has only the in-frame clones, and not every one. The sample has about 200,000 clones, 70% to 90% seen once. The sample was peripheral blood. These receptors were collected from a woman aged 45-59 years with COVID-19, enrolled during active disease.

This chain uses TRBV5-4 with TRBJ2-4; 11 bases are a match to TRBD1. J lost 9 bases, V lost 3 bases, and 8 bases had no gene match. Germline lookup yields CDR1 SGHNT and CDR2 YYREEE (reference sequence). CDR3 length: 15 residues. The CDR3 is CASSYGQGALGIQYF. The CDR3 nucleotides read TGTGCCAGCAGCTACGGACAGGGGGCTTTGGGCATTCAGTACTTC.

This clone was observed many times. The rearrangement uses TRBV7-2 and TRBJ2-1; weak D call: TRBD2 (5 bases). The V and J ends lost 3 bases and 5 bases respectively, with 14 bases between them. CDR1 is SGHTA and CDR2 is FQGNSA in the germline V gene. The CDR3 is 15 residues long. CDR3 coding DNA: TGTGCCAGCAGCTTGACACTAGTCGCCAACAATGAGCAGTTCTTC. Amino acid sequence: CASSLTLVANNEQFF.

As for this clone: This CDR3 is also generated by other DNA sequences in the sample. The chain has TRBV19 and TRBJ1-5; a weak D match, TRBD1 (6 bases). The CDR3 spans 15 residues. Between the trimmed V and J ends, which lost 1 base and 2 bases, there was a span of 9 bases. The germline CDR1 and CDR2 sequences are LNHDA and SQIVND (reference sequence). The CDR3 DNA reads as TGTGCCAGTAGTATAGGGGGGGGGCGCAATCAGCCCCAGCATTTT. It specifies CASSIGGGRNQPQHF.

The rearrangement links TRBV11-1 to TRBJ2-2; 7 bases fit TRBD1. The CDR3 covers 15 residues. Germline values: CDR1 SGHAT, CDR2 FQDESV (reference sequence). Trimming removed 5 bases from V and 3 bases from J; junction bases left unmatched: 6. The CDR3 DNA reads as TGTGCCAGCAGCCTACAGGGGACCTACACCGGGGAGCTGTTTTTT. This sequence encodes CASSLQGTYTGELFF. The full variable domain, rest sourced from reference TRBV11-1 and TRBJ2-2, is EAEVAQSPRYKITEKSQAVAFWCDPISGHATLYWYRQILGQGPELLVQFQDESVVDDSQLPKDRFSAERLKGVDSTLKIQPAELGDSAMYLCASSLQGTYTGELFFGEGSRLTVL.

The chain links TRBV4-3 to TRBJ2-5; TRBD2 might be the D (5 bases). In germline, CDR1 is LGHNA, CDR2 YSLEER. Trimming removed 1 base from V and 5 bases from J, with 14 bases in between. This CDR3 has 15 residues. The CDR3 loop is CASSQGDTRGETQYF. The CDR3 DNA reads TGCGCCAGCAGCCAAGGAGATACCCGCGGGGAGACCCAGTACTTC.

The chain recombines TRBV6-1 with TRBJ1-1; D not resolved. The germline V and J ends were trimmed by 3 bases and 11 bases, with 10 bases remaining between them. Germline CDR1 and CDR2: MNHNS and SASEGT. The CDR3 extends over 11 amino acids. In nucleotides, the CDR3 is TGTGCCAGCAGTGATCGGTGGTGGGCTTTCTTT. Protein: CASSDRWWAFF.

CDR3 DNA sequence: TGTGCCAGCAGCTTAGGGGGACAGGTCTACGAGCAGTACTTC. It yields the protein CASSLGGQVYEQYF. The chain uses TRBV7-9 and TRBJ2-7, with TRBD1 identical over 8 bases. V was clipped by 1 base and J by 3 bases; unmatched bases: 2. This CDR3 is built from 14 residues. The germline V gene has CDR1 SEHNR and CDR2 FQNEAQ (reference sequence). The full variable domain, its missing parts supplied by reference TRBV7-9 and TRBJ2-7, is DTGVSQNPRHKITKRGQNVTFRCDPISEHNRLYWYRQTLGQGPEFLTYFQNEAQLEKSRLLSDRFSAERPKGSFSTLEIQRTEQGDSAMYLCASSLGGQVYEQYFGPGTRLTVT.

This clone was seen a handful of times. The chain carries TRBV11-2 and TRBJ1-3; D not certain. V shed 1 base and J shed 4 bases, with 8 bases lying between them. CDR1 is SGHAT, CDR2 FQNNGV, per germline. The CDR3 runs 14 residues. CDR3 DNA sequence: TGTGCCAGCAGCTTAGCAGGTCGGGGAAACACCATATATTTT. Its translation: CASSLAGRGNTIYF.

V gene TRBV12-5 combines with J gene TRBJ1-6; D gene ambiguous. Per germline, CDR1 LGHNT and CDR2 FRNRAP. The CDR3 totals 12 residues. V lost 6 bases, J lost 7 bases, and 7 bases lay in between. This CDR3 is CASGLGNSPLHF. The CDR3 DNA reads TGTGCTAGTGGCCTCGGGAATTCACCCCTCCACTTT.

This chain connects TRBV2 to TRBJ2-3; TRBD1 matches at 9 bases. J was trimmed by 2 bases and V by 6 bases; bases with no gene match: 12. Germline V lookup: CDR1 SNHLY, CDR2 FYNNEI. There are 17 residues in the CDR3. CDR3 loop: CASRELPGQGFTDTQYF. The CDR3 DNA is TGTGCCAGCAGAGAACTCCCGGGACAGGGTTTCACAGATACGCAGTATTTT.

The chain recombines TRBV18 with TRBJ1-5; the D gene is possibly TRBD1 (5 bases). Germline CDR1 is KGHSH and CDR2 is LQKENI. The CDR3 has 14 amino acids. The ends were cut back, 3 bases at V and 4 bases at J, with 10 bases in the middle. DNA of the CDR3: TGTGCCAGCTCACCGGCAGGGCGGAATCAGCCCCAGCATTTT. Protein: CASSPAGRNQPQHF.

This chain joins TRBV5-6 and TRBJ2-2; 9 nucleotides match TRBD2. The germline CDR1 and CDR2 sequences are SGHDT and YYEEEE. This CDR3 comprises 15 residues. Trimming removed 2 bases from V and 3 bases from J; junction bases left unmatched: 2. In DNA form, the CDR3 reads TGTGCCAGCAGCTTTAGCGGGGGTTACACCGGGGAGCTGTTTTTT. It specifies CASSFSGGYTGELFF.

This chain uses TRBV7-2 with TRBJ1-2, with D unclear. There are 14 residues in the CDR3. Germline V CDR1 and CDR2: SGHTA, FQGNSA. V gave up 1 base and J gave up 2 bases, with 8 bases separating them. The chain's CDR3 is CASSLGSTNYGYTF. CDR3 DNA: TGTGCCAGCAGCTTAGGATCTACGAACTATGGCTACACCTTC.

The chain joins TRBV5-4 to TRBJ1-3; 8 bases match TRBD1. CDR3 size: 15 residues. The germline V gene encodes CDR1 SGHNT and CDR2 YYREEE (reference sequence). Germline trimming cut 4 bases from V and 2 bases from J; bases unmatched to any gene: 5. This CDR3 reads CASSKGTGAGNTIYF. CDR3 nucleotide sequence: TGTGCCAGCAGCAAAGGGACAGGCGCTGGAAACACCATATATTTT.

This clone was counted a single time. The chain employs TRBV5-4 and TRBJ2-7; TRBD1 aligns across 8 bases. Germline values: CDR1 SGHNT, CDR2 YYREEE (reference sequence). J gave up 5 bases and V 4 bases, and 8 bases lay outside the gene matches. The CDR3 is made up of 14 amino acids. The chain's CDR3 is CASSRIDRGDEQYF. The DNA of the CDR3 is TGTGCCAGCAGCCGGATCGACAGGGGAGACGAGCAGTACTTC.

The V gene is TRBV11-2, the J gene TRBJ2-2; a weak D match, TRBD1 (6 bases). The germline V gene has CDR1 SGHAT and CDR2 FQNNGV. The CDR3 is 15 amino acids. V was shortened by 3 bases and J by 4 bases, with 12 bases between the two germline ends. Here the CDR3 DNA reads TGTGCCAGCAGCTTCACAGGGATGGGCACCGGGGAGCTGTTTTTT. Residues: CASSFTGMGTGELFF.

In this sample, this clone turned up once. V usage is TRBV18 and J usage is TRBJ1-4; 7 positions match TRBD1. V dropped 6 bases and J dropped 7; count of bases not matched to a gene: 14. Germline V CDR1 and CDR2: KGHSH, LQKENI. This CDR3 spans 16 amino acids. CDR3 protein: CASSPRKTGSSEKLFF. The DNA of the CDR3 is TGTGCCAGCTCCCCGCGGAAGACAGGGTCTAGTGAAAAACTGTTTTTT.

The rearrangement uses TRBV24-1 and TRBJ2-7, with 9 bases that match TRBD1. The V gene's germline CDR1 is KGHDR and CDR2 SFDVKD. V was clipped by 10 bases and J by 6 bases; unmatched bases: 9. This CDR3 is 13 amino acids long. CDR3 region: CATGDREVAEQYF. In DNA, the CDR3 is TGTGCCACGGGGGACAGGGAGGTAGCCGAGCAGTACTTC.

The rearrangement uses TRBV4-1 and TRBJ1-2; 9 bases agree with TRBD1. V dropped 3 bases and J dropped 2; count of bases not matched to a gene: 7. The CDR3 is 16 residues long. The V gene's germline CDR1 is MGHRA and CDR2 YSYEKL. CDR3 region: CASSQIQGAGNYGYTF. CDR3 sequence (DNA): TGCGCCAGCAGCCAGATACAGGGGGCAGGCAACTATGGCTACACCTTC.

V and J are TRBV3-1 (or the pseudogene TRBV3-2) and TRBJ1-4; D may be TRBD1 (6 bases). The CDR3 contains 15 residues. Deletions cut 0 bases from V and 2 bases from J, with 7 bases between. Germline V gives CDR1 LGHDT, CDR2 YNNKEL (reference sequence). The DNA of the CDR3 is TGTGCCAGCAGCCAAGAAGGGGGTACTAATGAAAAACTGTTTTTT. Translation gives CASSQEGGTNEKLFF.